Below, 26 T cell receptor beta chains from the same sample are listed, as sequenced in a study of cytomegalovirus exposure and HLA in healthy donors. Primers for the PCR totalled 60 Vbeta and 13 Jbeta. Assay: immunoSEQ multiplex PCR; the TCRdb copy retains only in-frame clones and omits some. Altogether over 200,000 clones are present, around 64% being singletons, with the ten largest covering less than 3%. Sequencing was done on a sample of PBMCs. The source of these receptors is a man aged 40-55 years in good health and CMV-seropositive.

This clone was detected only a few times. The J gene is TRBJ2-7, the V gene TRBV28; tentatively, D is TRBD2 (7 bases). CDR1 MDHEN and CDR2 SYDVKM come from the germline V gene. The CDR3 runs to 14 residues. The V and J ends lost 3 bases and 7 bases respectively, with 16 bases between them. The CDR3 nucleotides are TGTGCCAGCAGTTTGAGGGGGGGAGTCTGGGAGCAGTACTTC. As protein: CASSLRGGVWEQYF.

In its sample, this clone was seen a few times. The rearrangement uses TRBV19 and TRBJ1-3; TRBD1 might be the D (6 bases). Trimming took off 5 bases at V and 0 bases at J, with 8 bases between the two ends. Germline CDR1 is LNHDA and CDR2 is SQIVND (reference sequence). This CDR3 region has 14 residues. Written as DNA, the CDR3 is TGTGCCAGTAGTTTGGACAGCTCTGGAAACACCATATATTTT. Encoded protein: CASSLDSSGNTIYF. The full variable domain, with the rest looked up from reference TRBV19 and TRBJ1-3, is DGGITQSPKYLFRKEGQNVTLSCEQNLNHDAMYWYRQDPGQGLRLIYYSQIVNDFQKGDIAEGYSVSREKKESFPLTVTSAQKNPTAFYLCASSLDSSGNTIYFGEGSWLTVV.

The chain recombines TRBV9 with TRBJ2-5; TRBD2 agrees at 7 bases. Germline CDR1 and CDR2: SGDLS and YYNGEE. The CDR3 length is 13 residues. Trimming took 0 bases from V and 4 from J; bases not matched to a gene: 0. CDR3 DNA: TGTGCCAGCAGCGTAGGGGGGGGAGAGACCCAGTACTTC. It is translated as CASSVGGGETQYF.

The chain links TRBV4-1 to TRBJ1-2; 8 bases line up with TRBD1. V lost 0 bases, J lost 2 bases, and 2 bases stayed unmatched. CDR1 MGHRA and CDR2 YSYEKL come from the germline V gene. The CDR3 has 15 residues. DNA of the CDR3: TGCGCCAGCAGCCAAGACCCAGGGGGCAACTATGGCTACACCTTC. Residues: CASSQDPGGNYGYTF.

This clone occurred once. V and J are TRBV11-2 and TRBJ1-1; D perhaps matches TRBD1 (5 bases). CDR1 and CDR2 from the germline V gene are SGHAT and FQNNGV. The CDR3 runs 16 residues. Trimming took off 0 bases at V and 5 bases at J, with 16 bases between the two ends. The CDR3 region is CASSLDGEGRDTEAFF. CDR3 DNA: TGTGCCAGCAGCTTAGATGGGGAGGGCAGGGATACTGAAGCTTTCTTT.

This sequence joins TRBV29-1 and TRBJ2-3, with 7 nucleotides matching TRBD2. J gave up 0 bases and V 4 bases, and 10 bases lay outside the gene matches. There are 16 residues in the CDR3. Per the germline V gene, CDR1 is SQVTM and CDR2 is ANQGSEA. The CDR3 sequence: CSVAGVSSGSTDTQYF. The DNA for the CDR3 is TGCAGCGTTGCGGGAGTGAGTAGCGGGAGCACAGATACGCAGTATTTT.

The chain couples TRBV21-1 to TRBJ2-5; the tabulated D call, TRBD1, remains unverified against the DNA. TRBV21-1 is deemed a pseudogene. This CDR3 spans 13 amino acids. The chain's CDR3 is CASSIQGGETQYF. CDR3 DNA sequence: TGTGCCAGCAGCATACAGGGGGGAGAGACCCAGTACTTC.

The V gene is TRBV6-1, the J gene TRBJ2-3, with no clear D. Germline loops: CDR1 MNHNS, CDR2 SASEGT. There are 16 residues in the CDR3. V lost 4 bases and J lost 0, with 14 bases in between. CDR3 protein: CASSGRTISSTDTQYF. DNA of the CDR3: TGTGCCAGCAGTGGGCGTACTATTTCTAGCACAGATACGCAGTATTTT.

This chain uses TRBV10-2 with TRBJ2-7; TRBD1 matches at 10 bases. The junction had 12 bases not matched to a gene; V was cut back by 3 bases and J by 7 bases. There are 16 residues in the CDR3. CDR1 and CDR2 (germline): WSHSY, SAAADI. This CDR3 reads CASSDTTRDRGVEQYF. The DNA for the CDR3 is TGCGCCAGCAGTGACACTACCCGGGACAGGGGTGTTGAGCAGTACTTC.

V is TRBV4-1 and J is TRBJ1-1, with TRBD1 matching 9 bases. The CDR3 has 19 residues. Germline V gives CDR1 MGHRA, CDR2 YSYEKL. With V trimmed by 2 bases and J by 1 base, 14 bases remained unmatched. CDR3: CASSQQGTGSRLRNTEAFF. The CDR3 bases are TGCGCCAGCAGCCAACAAGGGACAGGGTCTCGTCTGAGGAACACTGAAGCTTTCTTT.

V is TRBV27 and J is TRBJ1-2; TRBD1 agrees at 11 bases. The CDR3 runs to 15 residues. V was clipped by 3 bases and J by 7 bases; unmatched bases: 7. Germline values: CDR1 MNHEY, CDR2 SMNVEV (reference sequence). The CDR3 is CASSFRGQGALGYTF. The CDR3, as DNA: TGTGCCAGCAGTTTTCGAGGACAGGGGGCACTTGGCTACACCTTC.

This chain connects TRBV4-2 to TRBJ2-7; 7 bases align to TRBD1. CDR3 length equals 14 residues. The germline V gene has CDR1 LGHNA and CDR2 YNFKEQ. The V gene end was trimmed by 4 bases and the J gene end by 3 bases; junction bases not matched to a gene: 6. For the CDR3, the DNA is TGTGCCAGCAGCCCCCAAAACAGGGGCTACGAGCAGTACTTC. Translated, it gives CASSPQNRGYEQYF.

J is TRBJ2-5 and V is TRBV5-6, with 9 bases that match TRBD1. CDR1 and CDR2 from the germline V gene are SGHDT and YYEEEE. The CDR3 totals 19 residues. The trim removed 4 bases at V and 5 bases at J, leaving 21 bases unmatched. CDR3 protein: CASSLIRTGAAILAETQYF. The CDR3 DNA follows: TGTGCCAGCAGCCTAATTCGGACAGGGGCGGCTATCTTGGCGGAGACCCAGTACTTC.

DNA for the CDR3: TGCGCCAGCAGCCAGACAGGTGCAGATACGCAGTATTTT. The encoded protein is CASSQTGADTQYF. This chain uses TRBV4-3 with TRBJ2-3; possible D gene TRBD1, 6 bases. This CDR3 comprises 13 residues. The ends were cut back, 3 bases at V and 4 bases at J, with 8 bases in the middle. CDR1 is LGHNA, CDR2 YSLEER, per germline.

V is TRBV4-1 and J is TRBJ2-2; possible D gene TRBD2, 5 bases. Germline V gene sequence: CDR1 MGHRA, CDR2 YSYEKL. The germline V and J ends were trimmed by 0 bases and 6 bases, with 8 bases remaining between them. This CDR3 has 14 residues. DNA for the CDR3: TGCGCCAGCAGCCAAGATCACGGGGCCGGGGAGCTGTTTTTT. Translation gives CASSQDHGAGELFF.

CDR3 loop: CASSLFSGTEAFF. The CDR3 region has the DNA TGCGCCAGCAGCCTGTTTTCAGGGACTGAAGCTTTCTTT. V usage is TRBV5-1 and J usage is TRBJ1-1; weak D call: TRBD1 (5 bases). Germline V gene lookup returns CDR1 SGHRS and CDR2 YFSETQ. V lost 4 bases to trimming and J lost 5 bases, with 12 bases between them. The CDR3 totals 13 residues. Drawing the rest from reference TRBV5-1 and TRBJ1-1, the complete variable domain is KAGVTQTPRYLIKTRGQQVTLSCSPISGHRSVSWYQQTPGQGLQFLFEYFSETQRNKGNFPGRFSGRQFSNSRSEMNVSTLELGDSALYLCASSLFSGTEAFFGQGTRLTVV.

The chain is built from TRBV11-2 and TRBJ2-1; 9 bases map to TRBD2. CDR3 length: 16 residues. The germline V gene has CDR1 SGHAT and CDR2 FQNNGV. After removal of 4 bases from V and 7 bases from J, the junction contained 11 bases not matched to a gene. CDR3 nucleotides: TGTGCCAGCAGCTCAGGAGGCGGGGGGGCCGGAAATGAGCAGTTCTTC. Its protein product is CASSSGGGGAGNEQFF.

The rearrangement joins TRBV7-9 to TRBJ1-1, with D perhaps TRBD1 (5 bases). Germline V CDR1 and CDR2: SEHNR, FQNEAQ (reference sequence). V was clipped by 5 bases and J by 6 bases, with 10 bases between them. There are 12 residues in the CDR3. CDR3 loop: CASSAAGPEAFF. The CDR3 DNA follows: TGTGCCAGCAGCGCAGCGGGGCCTGAAGCTTTCTTT.

J is TRBJ1-6 and V is TRBV9; 10 positions match TRBD1. The germline V gene has CDR1 SGDLS and CDR2 YYNGEE. The ends lost 3 bases at V and 10 bases at J; junction bases unmatched: 4. CDR3 length: 14 amino acids. This CDR3 is CASSADRGSSPLHF. The CDR3 DNA is TGTGCCAGCAGCGCGGACAGGGGGAGCTCACCCCTCCACTTT. The whole variable domain, remainder taken from reference TRBV9 and TRBJ1-6, is DSGVTQTPKHLITATGQRVTLRCSPRSGDLSVYWYQQSLDQGLQFLIQYYNGEERAKGNILERFSAQQFPDLHSELNLSSLELGDSALYFCASSADRGSSPLHFGNGTRLTVT.

This clone has only one observation. This chain uses TRBV2 with TRBJ2-7; tentative D call: TRBD2 (6 bases). The CDR3 covers 16 residues. The germline V gene encodes CDR1 SNHLY and CDR2 FYNNEI. Between the trimmed V and J ends, which lost 5 bases and 2 bases, there was a span of 19 bases. In DNA form, the CDR3 reads TGTGCCAGCAGTTCTACTGCGGGCGGGGCAACCTACGAGCAGTACTTC. Its translation: CASSSTAGGATYEQYF. Supplemented by reference TRBV2 and TRBJ2-7, the full variable domain reads EPEVTQTPSHQVTQMGQEVILRCVPISNHLYFYWYRQILGQKVEFLVSFYNNEISEKSEIFDDQFSVERPDGSNFTLKIRSTKLEDSAMYFCASSSTAGGATYEQYFGPGTRLTVT.

This chain uses TRBV5-1 with TRBJ2-3; 8 bases are a match to TRBD2. The CDR3 sequence is 17 residues long. Germline loops: CDR1 SGHRS, CDR2 YFSETQ. Trimming cost V 1 base and J 4 bases; bases outside gene matches: 11. The CDR3 here is CASSLKLSGDGADTQYF. Written as DNA, the CDR3 is TGCGCCAGCAGCTTGAAGCTTAGCGGGGATGGAGCAGATACGCAGTATTTT.

J is TRBJ1-2 and V is TRBV19; D remains unclear. V gave up 3 bases and J gave up 7 bases, with 18 bases separating them. The germline V gene encodes CDR1 LNHDA and CDR2 SQIVND (reference sequence). This CDR3 has 15 amino acids. The CDR3 DNA sequence: TGTGCCAGTAGTATGAGGACGGACTCTAGGTTTGGCTACACCTTC. Translation: CASSMRTDSRFGYTF.

The chain carries TRBV27 and TRBJ2-1; perhaps TRBD2 as D (5 bases). The CDR3 contains 15 residues. The germline gives CDR1 MNHEY, CDR2 SMNVEV (reference sequence). The ends were cut back, 5 bases at V and 3 bases at J, with 14 bases in the middle. The CDR3 nucleotides read TGTGCCAGCAGTCCCATACCGGGATTCTACAATGAGCAGTTCTTC. As protein: CASSPIPGFYNEQFF.

This clone appeared a single time. The chain's CDR3 is CASSSTESSYEQYF. The DNA for the CDR3 is TGTGCCAGCAGTTCTACAGAAAGCTCCTACGAGCAGTACTTC. The rearrangement joins TRBV27 to TRBJ2-7, with D hard to call. V lost 4 bases, J lost 0 bases, and 10 bases lay in between. CDR1 is MNHEY and CDR2 is SMNVEV in the germline V gene (reference sequence). This CDR3 has 14 amino acids.

The V and J genes are TRBV7-6 and TRBJ1-4, with 7 bases lining up with TRBD1. J was trimmed by 5 bases and V by 6 bases; bases with no gene match: 9. This CDR3 has 15 amino acids. The germline CDR1 and CDR2 sequences are SGHVS and FNYEAQ. CDR3 DNA: TGTGCCAGCAGTCGCCGGGACAGAGCAAATGAAAAACTGTTTTTT. Residues: CASSRRDRANEKLFF.

The CDR3 region is CASSRSGRGEYF. For the CDR3, the DNA is TGTGCCAGCAGCAGGTCGGGACGCGGGGAGTATTTT. The rearrangement links TRBV5-6 to TRBJ2-3; perhaps TRBD2 as D (6 bases). Deletions cut 4 bases from V and 13 bases from J, with 16 bases between. The CDR3 is 12 residues long. Germline CDR1 reads SGHDT; CDR2 reads YYEEEE.